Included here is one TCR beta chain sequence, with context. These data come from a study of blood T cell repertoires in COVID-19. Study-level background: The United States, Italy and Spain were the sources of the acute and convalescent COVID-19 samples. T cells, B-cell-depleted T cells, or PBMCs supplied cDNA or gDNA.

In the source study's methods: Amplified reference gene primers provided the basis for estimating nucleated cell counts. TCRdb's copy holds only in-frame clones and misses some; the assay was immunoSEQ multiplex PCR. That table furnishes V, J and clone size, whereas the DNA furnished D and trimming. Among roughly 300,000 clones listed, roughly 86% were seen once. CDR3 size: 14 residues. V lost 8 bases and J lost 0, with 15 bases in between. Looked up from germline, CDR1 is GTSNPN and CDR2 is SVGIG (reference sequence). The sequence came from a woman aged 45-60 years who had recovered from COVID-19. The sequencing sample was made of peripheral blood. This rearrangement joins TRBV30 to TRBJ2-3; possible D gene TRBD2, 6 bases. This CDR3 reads CAARRATSTDTQYF. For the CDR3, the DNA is TGTGCCGCGCGGAGGGCTACTAGCACAGATACGCAGTATTTT.